These 2 T cell receptor beta chains were sequenced from one sample in a study of response to subunit inactivated influenza vaccine. TCRdb used MiXCR to reprocess the RT-PCR reads, holding one entry per CDR3 protein. The sample contains 400,000 to 550,000 distinct CDR3 sequences, about 25% of which appear only once. The material was CD4+ T cells sorted from PBMCs, obtained roughly 5 days after vaccination. All receptors derive from a man aged 45 to 65 who received an inactivated influenza vaccine.

This clonotype was counted ten times or more. The rearrangement links TRBV7-2 to TRBJ1-1; D unresolved. CDR1 is SGHTA, CDR2 FQGNSA, per germline. The CDR3 covers 11 residues. V was pared by 1 base and J by 7 bases, with 4 bases between. CDR3 bases: TGTGCCAGCAGCTTAGGTGTTGAAGCTTTCTTT. Translated: CASSLGVEAFF.

This clonotype has just a few counts. CDR3 sequence reads: CASSLMRSTDTQYF. Here the CDR3 DNA reads TGTGCCAGCAGCTTAATGAGGAGCACAGATACGCAGTATTTT. The gene calls are TRBV7-9 and TRBJ2-3; D is ambiguous. This CDR3 region has 14 residues. Trimming removed 2 bases at V and 0 bases at J, with 6 bases between. Germline lookup yields CDR1 SEHNR and CDR2 FQNEAQ (reference sequence).